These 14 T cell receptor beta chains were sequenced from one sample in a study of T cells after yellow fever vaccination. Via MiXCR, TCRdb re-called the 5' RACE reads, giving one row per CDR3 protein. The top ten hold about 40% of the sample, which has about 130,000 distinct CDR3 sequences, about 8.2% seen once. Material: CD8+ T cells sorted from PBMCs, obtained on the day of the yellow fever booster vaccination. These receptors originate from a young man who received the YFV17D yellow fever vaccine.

For the CDR3, the DNA is TGTGCCAGCAGTTACTCGTTTGGCGGAGAGGAAAAACTGTTTTTT. Protein: CASSYSFGGEEKLFF. The gene calls are TRBV6-5 and TRBJ1-4; no clear D. V gave up 0 bases and J gave up 8 bases, with 13 bases separating them. CDR1 and CDR2 from the germline V gene are MNHEY and SVGAGI. The CDR3 length is 15 residues.

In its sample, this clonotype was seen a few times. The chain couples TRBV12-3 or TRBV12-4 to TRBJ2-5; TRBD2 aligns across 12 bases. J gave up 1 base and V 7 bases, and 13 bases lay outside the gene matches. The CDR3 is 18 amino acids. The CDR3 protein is CASTPPRLAGDLQETQYF. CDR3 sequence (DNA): TGTGCCAGCACCCCCCCTAGACTAGCGGGGGACCTCCAAGAGACCCAGTACTTC.

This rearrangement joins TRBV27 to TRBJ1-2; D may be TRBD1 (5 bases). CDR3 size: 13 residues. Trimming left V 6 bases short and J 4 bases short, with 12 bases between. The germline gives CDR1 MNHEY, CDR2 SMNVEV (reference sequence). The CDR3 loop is CASSPGGPYGYTF. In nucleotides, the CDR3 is TGTGCCAGCAGCCCCGGGGGTCCCTATGGCTACACCTTC.

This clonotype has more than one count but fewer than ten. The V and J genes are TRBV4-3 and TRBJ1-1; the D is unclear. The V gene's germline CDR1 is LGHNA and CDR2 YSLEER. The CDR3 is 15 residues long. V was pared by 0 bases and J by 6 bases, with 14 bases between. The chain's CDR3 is CASSQDRFEDPEAFF. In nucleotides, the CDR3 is TGCGCCAGCAGCCAAGACCGATTCGAGGACCCTGAAGCTTTCTTT.

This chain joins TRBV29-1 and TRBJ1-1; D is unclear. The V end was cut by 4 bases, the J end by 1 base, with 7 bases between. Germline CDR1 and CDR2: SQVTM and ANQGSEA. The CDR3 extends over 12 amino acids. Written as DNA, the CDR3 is TGCAGCGTTGCCACTAAGAACACTGAAGCTTTCTTT. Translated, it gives CSVATKNTEAFF.

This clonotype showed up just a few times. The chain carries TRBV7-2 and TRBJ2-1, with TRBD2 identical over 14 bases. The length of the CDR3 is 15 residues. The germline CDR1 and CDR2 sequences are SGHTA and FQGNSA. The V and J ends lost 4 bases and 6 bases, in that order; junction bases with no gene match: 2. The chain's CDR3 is CASSWGLAGVNEQFF. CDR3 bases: TGTGCCAGCAGCTGGGGACTAGCGGGGGTCAATGAGCAGTTCTTC.

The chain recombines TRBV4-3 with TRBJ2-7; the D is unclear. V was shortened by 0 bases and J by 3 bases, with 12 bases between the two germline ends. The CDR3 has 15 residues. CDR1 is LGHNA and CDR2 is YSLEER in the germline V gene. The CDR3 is CASSQDYGRLYEQYF. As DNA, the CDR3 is TGCGCCAGCAGCCAAGATTACGGGCGCCTCTACGAGCAGTACTTC.

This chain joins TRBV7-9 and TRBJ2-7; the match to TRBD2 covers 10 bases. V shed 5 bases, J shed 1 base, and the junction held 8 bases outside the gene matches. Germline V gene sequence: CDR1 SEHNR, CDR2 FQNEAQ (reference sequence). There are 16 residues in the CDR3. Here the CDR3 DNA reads TGTGCCAGCAGCCCCAGCCTAGCGGGGGAGTCCTACGAGCAGTACTTC. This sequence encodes CASSPSLAGESYEQYF.

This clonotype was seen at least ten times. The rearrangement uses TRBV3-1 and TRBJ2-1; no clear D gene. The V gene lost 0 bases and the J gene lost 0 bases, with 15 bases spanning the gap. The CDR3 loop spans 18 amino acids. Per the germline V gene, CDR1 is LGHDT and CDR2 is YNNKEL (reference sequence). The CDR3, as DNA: TGTGCCAGCAGCCAAGATCCACTGGATCGGCTCTCCTACAATGAGCAGTTCTTC. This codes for CASSQDPLDRLSYNEQFF.

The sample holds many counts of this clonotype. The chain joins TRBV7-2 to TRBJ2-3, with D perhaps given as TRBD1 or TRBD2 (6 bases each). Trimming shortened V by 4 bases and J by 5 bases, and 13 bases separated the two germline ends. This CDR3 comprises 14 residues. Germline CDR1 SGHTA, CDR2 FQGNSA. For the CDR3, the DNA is TGTGCCAGCAGCTCCTGGGGGGCCCAAGATACGCAGTATTTT. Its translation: CASSSWGAQDTQYF.

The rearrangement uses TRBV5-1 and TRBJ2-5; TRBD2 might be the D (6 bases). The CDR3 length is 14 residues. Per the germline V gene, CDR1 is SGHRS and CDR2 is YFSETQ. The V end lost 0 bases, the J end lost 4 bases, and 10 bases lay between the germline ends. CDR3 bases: TGCGCCAGCAGCTTGGGGCGGGGAGGAGAGACCCAGTACTTC. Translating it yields CASSLGRGGETQYF.

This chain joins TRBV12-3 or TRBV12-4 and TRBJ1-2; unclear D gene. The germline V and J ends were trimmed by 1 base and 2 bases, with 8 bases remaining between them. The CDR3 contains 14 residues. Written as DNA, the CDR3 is TGTGCCAGCAGTTTAGGTCCCGGGAACTATGGCTACACCTTC. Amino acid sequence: CASSLGPGNYGYTF.

CDR3 residues: CSARDSHYGYTF. In DNA form, the CDR3 reads TGCAGTGCCCGGGACAGCCACTATGGCTACACCTTC. The chain has TRBV20-1 and TRBJ1-2; 7 nucleotides agree with TRBD1. Per the germline V gene, CDR1 is DFQATT and CDR2 is SNEGSKA (reference sequence). The CDR3 spans 12 residues. With 6 bases clipped from V and 3 bases from J, the junction kept 4 bases outside the gene matches.

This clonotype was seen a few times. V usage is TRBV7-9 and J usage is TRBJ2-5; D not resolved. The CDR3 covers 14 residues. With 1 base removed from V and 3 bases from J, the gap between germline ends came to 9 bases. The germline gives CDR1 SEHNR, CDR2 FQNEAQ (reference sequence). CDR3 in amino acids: CASSLGGREETQYF. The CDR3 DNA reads TGTGCCAGCAGCTTAGGTGGAAGGGAAGAGACCCAGTACTTC.